These T cell receptor beta chains were read from a single sample in a study of blood T cell repertoires in COVID-19. Using immunoSEQ multiplex PCR, the repertoire was profiled, and TCRdb retains in-frame clones only, with some absent. The sample contains around 120,000 clones, about 78% of which appear only once. Source material: peripheral blood. These receptor sequences come from a man between 70 and 80 years old with acute or convalescent COVID-19. Each CDR3 is given with its conserved first and last residue. Fields, in order: J gene, D gene, V gene, clone size, CDR3 protein, CDR3 DNA. The D gene is left open where the match is weak. Clone size, where shown, is once, few, many, or a class for clones that have expanded.

J gene: TRBJ2-1
D gene: .
V gene: TRBV19
clone size: once
CDR3 protein: CASRSGSYNEQFF
CDR3 DNA: TGTGCCAGTAGGTCCGGGTCCTACAATGAGCAGTTCTTC

J gene: TRBJ1-3
D gene: .
V gene: TRBV25-1
clone size: .
CDR3 protein: CASSELRGGTGNTIYF
CDR3 DNA: TGTGCCAGCAGTGAGTTGCGCGGAGGAACTGGAAACACCATATATTTT

J gene: TRBJ1-1
D gene: .
V gene: TRBV6-5
clone size: few
CDR3 protein: CASKPTAGYTEAFF
CDR3 DNA: TGTGCCAGCAAACCGACGGCAGGGTACACTGAAGCTTTCTTT

J gene: TRBJ1-2
D gene: .
V gene: TRBV6-1
clone size: few
CDR3 protein: CASSEIQGPFYGYTF
CDR3 DNA: TGTGCCAGCAGTGAAATCCAGGGGCCATTCTATGGCTACACCTTC

J gene: TRBJ2-1
D gene: TRBD2
V gene: TRBV30
clone size: .
CDR3 protein: CAWSVRRASGGRGEQFF
CDR3 DNA: TGTGCCTGGAGTGTACGAAGGGCTAGCGGGGGAAGAGGTGAGCAGTTCTTC

J gene: TRBJ2-3
D gene: .
V gene: TRBV5-4
clone size: .
CDR3 protein: CASSFGRGDTQYF
CDR3 DNA: TGTGCCAGCAGCTTCGGACGGGGAGATACGCAGTATTTT

J gene: TRBJ1-4
D gene: TRBD1
V gene: TRBV7-7
clone size: .
CDR3 protein: CASSPGQGDEKLFF
CDR3 DNA: TGTGCTAGCAGCCCAGGACAGGGCGATGAAAAACTGTTTTTT

J gene: TRBJ2-1
D gene: .
V gene: TRBV24-1
clone size: .
CDR3 protein: CATSDLLAGSYNEQFF
CDR3 DNA: TGTGCCACCAGTGATTTGCTGGCAGGCTCCTACAATGAGCAGTTCTTC

J gene: TRBJ1-2
D gene: TRBD1
V gene: TRBV11-2
clone size: few
CDR3 protein: CASSAGTGGLYGYTF
CDR3 DNA: TGTGCCAGCAGCGCTGGGACAGGGGGACTCTATGGCTACACCTTC

J gene: TRBJ2-3
D gene: TRBD2
V gene: TRBV9
clone size: .
CDR3 protein: CASSVEVRAGHSTDTQYF
CDR3 DNA: TGTGCCAGCAGCGTAGAGGTTCGAGCGGGGCATAGCACAGATACGCAGTATTTT

J gene: TRBJ2-1
D gene: .
V gene: TRBV5-1
clone size: .
CDR3 protein: CASSLAGALYNEQFF
CDR3 DNA: TGCGCCAGCAGCTTGGCAGGGGCCCTCTACAATGAGCAGTTCTTC

J gene: TRBJ2-1
D gene: TRBD1
V gene: TRBV7-2
clone size: .
CDR3 protein: CASSLGQGLNEQFF
CDR3 DNA: TGTGCCAGCAGCCTGGGACAGGGATTGAATGAGCAGTTCTTC

J gene: TRBJ1-4
D gene: .
V gene: TRBV29-1
clone size: .
CDR3 protein: CSVDKSGEGELFF
CDR3 DNA: TGCAGCGTTGACAAGTCAGGGGAGGGGGAACTGTTTTTT

J gene: TRBJ1-2
D gene: .
V gene: TRBV3-1/TRBV3-2
clone size: .
CDR3 protein: CASSQVGGADYGYTF
CDR3 DNA: TGTGCCAGCAGCCAAGTTGGGGGGGCTGACTATGGCTACACCTTC

J gene: TRBJ2-1
D gene: .
V gene: TRBV11-2
clone size: .
CDR3 protein: CASSLEGRGPSYNEQFF
CDR3 DNA: TGTGCCAGCAGCTTAGAGGGGCGGGGGCCATCCTACAATGAGCAGTTCTTC

J gene: TRBJ2-5
D gene: TRBD2
V gene: TRBV27
clone size: .
CDR3 protein: CASSLTGTSGGAQETQYF
CDR3 DNA: TGTGCCAGCAGCCTAACCGGGACTAGCGGGGGGGCCCAGGAGACCCAGTACTTC

J gene: TRBJ1-1
D gene: .
V gene: TRBV18
clone size: .
CDR3 protein: CASSQKADTEAFF
CDR3 DNA: TGTGCCAGCTCACAAAAGGCGGACACTGAAGCTTTCTTT

J gene: TRBJ1-2
D gene: .
V gene: TRBV4-1
clone size: .
CDR3 protein: CASSQDGSYGYTF
CDR3 DNA: TGCGCCAGCAGCCAAGATGGCAGCTATGGCTACACCTTC

J gene: TRBJ1-4
D gene: TRBD1
V gene: TRBV7-8
clone size: few
CDR3 protein: CASSRTGGFYEKLFF
CDR3 DNA: TGTGCCAGCAGTCGGACAGGGGGCTTTTATGAAAAACTGTTTTTT

J gene: TRBJ1-6
D gene: TRBD1
V gene: TRBV7-2
clone size: .
CDR3 protein: CASSPTGSNSPLHF
CDR3 DNA: TGTGCCAGCAGCCCGACAGGGTCTAATTCACCCCTCCACTTT

J gene: TRBJ2-5
D gene: TRBD1
V gene: TRBV10-3
clone size: .
CDR3 protein: CATAGQVGETQYF
CDR3 DNA: TGTGCCACTGCAGGACAGGTTGGGGAGACCCAGTACTTC

J gene: TRBJ1-5
D gene: .
V gene: TRBV29-1
clone size: .
CDR3 protein: CSVGGQSQPQHF
CDR3 DNA: TGCAGCGTGGGCGGACAGAGTCAGCCCCAGCATTTT

J gene: TRBJ2-7
D gene: .
V gene: TRBV4-3
clone size: .
CDR3 protein: CASSQVRGWVRDEQYF
CDR3 DNA: TGCGCCAGCAGCCAGGTCAGGGGATGGGTCCGGGACGAGCAGTACTTC

J gene: TRBJ2-3
D gene: TRBD2
V gene: TRBV4-3
clone size: .
CDR3 protein: CASSQDRVGGDNTDTQYF
CDR3 DNA: TGCGCCAGCAGCCAAGATAGGGTCGGGGGGGATAACACAGATACGCAGTATTTT

J gene: TRBJ1-5
D gene: TRBD1
V gene: TRBV7-9
clone size: .
CDR3 protein: CASSRDSGNQPQHF
CDR3 DNA: TGTGCCAGCAGCAGGGACAGTGGAAATCAGCCCCAGCATTTT

J gene: TRBJ2-1
D gene: TRBD2
V gene: TRBV3-1/TRBV3-2
clone size: .
CDR3 protein: CASSPGSGGSGNEQFF
CDR3 DNA: TGTGCCAGCAGCCCGGGTAGCGGGGGCTCTGGAAATGAGCAGTTCTTC

J gene: TRBJ1-1
D gene: .
V gene: TRBV6-5
clone size: .
CDR3 protein: CASNPLSGMNTEAFF
CDR3 DNA: TGTGCCAGCAACCCGCTATCAGGGATGAACACTGAAGCTTTCTTT

J gene: TRBJ1-2
D gene: .
V gene: TRBV25-1
clone size: .
CDR3 protein: CASIPGRGKYGYTF
CDR3 DNA: TGTGCCAGCATCCCCGGGAGGGGAAAATATGGCTACACCTTC

J gene: TRBJ1-5
D gene: .
V gene: TRBV7-8
clone size: .
CDR3 protein: CASSLINPVGNQPQHF
CDR3 DNA: TGTGCCAGCAGCTTAATCAACCCAGTCGGGAATCAGCCCCAGCATTTT

J gene: TRBJ1-6
D gene: .
V gene: TRBV14
clone size: .
CDR3 protein: CASSQAKGWWNSPLHF
CDR3 DNA: TGTGCCAGCAGCCAAGCGAAGGGGTGGTGGAATTCACCCCTCCACTTT

J gene: TRBJ1-5
D gene: .
V gene: TRBV28
clone size: .
CDR3 protein: CASSGAVGRGTQPQHF
CDR3 DNA: TGTGCCAGCAGTGGCGCTGTGGGCAGGGGCACTCAGCCCCAGCATTTT

J gene: TRBJ2-1
D gene: TRBD2
V gene: TRBV4-3
clone size: .
CDR3 protein: CASSQVRLAANEQFF
CDR3 DNA: TGCGCCAGCAGCCAAGTTCGCCTAGCGGCCAATGAGCAGTTCTTC

J gene: TRBJ1-1
D gene: TRBD1
V gene: TRBV5-1
clone size: .
CDR3 protein: CASSDGQGREAFF
CDR3 DNA: TGCGCCAGCAGCGACGGACAGGGACGTGAAGCTTTCTTT

J gene: TRBJ2-5
D gene: .
V gene: TRBV2
clone size: .
CDR3 protein: CASKGDEETQYF
CDR3 DNA: TGTGCCAGCAAGGGGGACGAAGAGACCCAGTACTTC

J gene: TRBJ2-1
D gene: TRBD2
V gene: TRBV4-3
clone size: .
CDR3 protein: CASSQGSTSEYEQFF
CDR3 DNA: TGCGCCAGCAGCCAAGGCTCCACTAGCGAGTATGAGCAGTTCTTC

J gene: TRBJ1-2
D gene: .
V gene: TRBV5-1
clone size: .
CDR3 protein: CASSLESTGKGGYTF
CDR3 DNA: TGCGCCAGCAGCTTGGAGTCTACAGGGAAAGGAGGCTACACCTTC

J gene: TRBJ1-6
D gene: .
V gene: TRBV12-3/TRBV12-4
clone size: .
CDR3 protein: CASSRREISLHF
CDR3 DNA: TGTGCCAGCAGTCGAAGAGAAATTTCCCTCCACTTT

J gene: TRBJ2-3
D gene: .
V gene: TRBV7-8
clone size: .
CDR3 protein: CASSLVGPLSADTQYF
CDR3 DNA: TGTGCCAGCAGCTTAGTAGGCCCTCTGAGCGCAGATACGCAGTATTTT